Below, 14 T cell receptor beta chains from the same sample are listed, as sequenced in a study. TRBV12-4/TRBJ1-2 clonotypes were amplified with adaptor-ligated barcode primers. TCRdb processed the multiplex PCR reads anew with MiXCR; each CDR3 protein has one entry. The repertoire consists of several hundred distinct CDR3 sequences, with 10% to 11% occurring once and the leading ten covering roughly 31%. The sequencing sample was made of naive CD4+ T cells sorted from blood. Subset specified: naive CD4+ T cells, CD4+CD45RA+CD25-. All receptors come from a female donor with breast cancer.

By frequency in the sample, this clonotype is large (0.1 to 1%). This chain uses TRBV12-3 or TRBV12-4 with TRBJ1-2; D remains ambiguous. V lost 5 bases and J 5 bases, leaving 18 bases between the germline ends. The CDR3 covers 15 residues. CDR3 amino acids: CASSDGRVTSYGYTF. The CDR3 nucleotides read TGTGCCAGCAGTGATGGGCGGGTTACCTCTTATGGCTACACCTTC.

This clonotype is labeled as large. CDR3 sequence: CASSSGQGYGYTF. The CDR3 region has the DNA TGTGCCAGCAGTTCAGGACAGGGCTATGGCTACACCTTC. The V gene is TRBV12-3 or TRBV12-4, the J gene TRBJ1-2; the match to TRBD1 covers 8 bases. V shed 4 bases and J 4 bases; nucleotides not matched to a gene: 2. The CDR3 totals 13 residues.

By its share, this clonotype is large. The J gene is TRBJ1-2, the V gene TRBV12-3 or TRBV12-4, with D hard to call. The germline V and J ends were trimmed by 4 bases and 4 bases, with 10 bases remaining between them. The CDR3 is 13 amino acids. CDR3 bases: TGTGCCAGCAGTTCGGGCAGGCTCTATGGCTACACCTTC. Its protein is CASSSGRLYGYTF.

By share of the sample, this clonotype is medium-sized (0.01 to 0.1%). The chain recombines TRBV12-3 or TRBV12-4 with TRBJ1-2; TRBD1 agrees at 9 bases. This CDR3 is built from 15 residues. Trimming cost V 0 bases and J 4 bases; bases outside gene matches: 3. In DNA form, the CDR3 reads TGTGCCAGCAGTTTAGCCGGGACAGGGCCCTATGGCTACACCTTC. It is translated as CASSLAGTGPYGYTF.

This clonotype is judged medium-sized. V gene TRBV12-3 or TRBV12-4 combines with J gene TRBJ1-2, with D tentatively TRBD1 (5 bases). This CDR3 region has 19 residues. V was pared by 5 bases and J by 0 bases, with 25 bases between. Here the CDR3 DNA reads TGTGCCAGCAGTCGACAATTCCGGGACCGAGGGCAGACTAACTATGGCTACACCTTC. It is translated as CASSRQFRDRGQTNYGYTF.

This clonotype is termed large. The chain uses TRBV12-3 or TRBV12-4 and TRBJ1-2; no clear D gene. Trimming cost V 4 bases and J 9 bases, with 15 bases left between them. The CDR3 totals 13 residues. The CDR3 loop is CASSSRDFPRYTF. The CDR3 DNA reads as TGTGCCAGCAGTTCTAGGGATTTTCCACGCTACACCTTC.

This clonotype is labeled as large. The V call is TRBV12-3 or TRBV12-4, the J call TRBJ1-2; possible D gene TRBD1, 6 bases. V lost 5 bases, J lost 7 bases, and 14 bases lay in between. The CDR3 runs to 13 residues. In nucleotides, the CDR3 is TGTGCCAGCAGTCCCCGAGACAGGTCTGGCTACACCTTC. This translates into CASSPRDRSGYTF.

This clonotype is termed medium-sized (0.01 to 0.1%). V is TRBV12-3 or TRBV12-4 and J is TRBJ1-2, with D unresolved. This CDR3 is built from 12 residues. V lost 8 bases, J lost 8 bases, and 15 bases lay in between. The DNA of the CDR3 is TGTGCCAGCGGCTGGTGGGAGGGAGGCTACACCTTC. Protein: CASGWWEGGYTF.

This clonotype is labeled as large. The V call is TRBV12-3 or TRBV12-4, the J call TRBJ1-2; D not certain. The V gene lost 7 bases and the J gene lost 6 bases, with 21 bases spanning the gap. This CDR3 has 15 amino acids. In nucleotides, the CDR3 is TGTGCCAGCAACACAATCAATCTGCTAAGCGATGGCTACACCTTC. It yields the protein CASNTINLLSDGYTF.

This clonotype is deemed medium-sized (0.01 to 0.1%). V gene TRBV12-3 or TRBV12-4 combines with J gene TRBJ1-2; the D is unclear. CDR3 length: 12 residues. Trimming cost V 1 base and J 8 bases, with 8 bases left between them. CDR3 sequence reads: CASSLEQRGYTF. The DNA for the CDR3 is TGTGCCAGCAGTTTAGAACAGCGGGGCTACACCTTC.

This clonotype is large within its sample. This sequence joins TRBV12-3 or TRBV12-4 and TRBJ1-2; unclear D gene. The CDR3 sequence is 13 residues long. The V gene lost 5 bases and the J gene lost 6 bases, with 13 bases spanning the gap. CDR3 bases: TGTGCCAGCAGTAAAGCTCAGGAGGATGGCTACACCTTC. Its protein product is CASSKAQEDGYTF.

This clonotype is large (0.1 to 1%). The DNA of the CDR3 is TGTGCCAGCAGAGGCGCCGGGCCAAGCGGCGAATATGGCTACACCTTC. Translation: CASRGAGPSGEYGYTF. The rearrangement joins TRBV12-3 or TRBV12-4 to TRBJ1-2; D gene ambiguous. The CDR3 is made up of 16 amino acids. Deletions cut 6 bases from V and 5 bases from J, with 22 bases between.

The chain recombines TRBV12-3 or TRBV12-4 with TRBJ1-2; 7 positions match TRBD1. The CDR3 covers 14 residues. The junction had 7 bases not matched to a gene; V was cut back by 5 bases and J by 4 bases. In DNA form, the CDR3 reads TGTGCCAGCAGTCCGGGACAGTCTCTCTATGGCTACACCTTC. Protein: CASSPGQSLYGYTF.

This clonotype is termed large. The chain carries TRBV12-3 or TRBV12-4 and TRBJ1-2; weak D call: TRBD1 (5 bases). The CDR3 consists of 14 residues. V lost 5 bases and J 4 bases, leaving 14 bases between the germline ends. This chain's CDR3 is CASSGTGRGYGYTF. In DNA form, the CDR3 reads TGTGCCAGCAGTGGGACCGGACGGGGCTATGGCTACACCTTC.